Each of the 25 T cell receptor beta chains below was sequenced from the same sample in a study of T cell repertoires in cytomegalovirus infection. TCRdb itself ran the reads through MiXCR, one entry per CDR3 protein. The sample records over 100,000 distinct CDR3 sequences, roughly 9.1% being singletons. These receptors are not linked to any known antigen. Input material: PBMCs, sequenced either directly or after in vitro stimulation (not recorded which). Receptor source: a human donor in good health (CMV status not recorded). Some clones in this sample may be carry-over from other donors' samples.

The table lists this clonotype with many counts. The rearrangement uses TRBV6-2 or TRBV6-3 and TRBJ2-5; D not certain. The germline V and J ends were trimmed by 8 bases and 4 bases, with 26 bases remaining between them. The CDR3 loop spans 17 amino acids. Per germline, CDR1 MNHEY and CDR2 SVGEGT. The CDR3 region has the DNA TGTGCCAGCCCCATGGGTAAGGGAACCCCAGAAGGAGAGACCCAGTACTTC. It is translated as CASPMGKGTPEGETQYF.

This clonotype was seen more than once but under ten times. The V call is TRBV9, the J call TRBJ2-1, with D tentatively TRBD2 (6 bases). CDR1 is SGDLS and CDR2 is YYNGEE in the germline V gene. The V end was cut by 6 bases, the J end by 6 bases, with 19 bases between. This CDR3 is built from 15 residues. CDR3 sequence reads: CASTRGVSSINEQFF. CDR3 coding DNA: TGTGCCAGCACCCGCGGGGTCAGCAGCATCAATGAGCAGTTCTTC.

This clonotype was detected ten times or more. The chain carries TRBV6-5 and TRBJ1-1; possibly TRBD1 for D (6 bases). The CDR3 loop spans 15 amino acids. V was clipped by 2 bases and J by 4 bases, with 14 bases between them. CDR1 MNHEY and CDR2 SVGAGI come from the germline V gene. CDR3 bases: TGTGCCAGCAGTTACCTGGTTACAGGGCCCACTGAAGCTTTCTTT. Encoded protein: CASSYLVTGPTEAFF.

This clonotype was seen repeatedly, ten times or more. The V and J genes are TRBV11-2 and TRBJ1-2; 10 bases map to TRBD1. CDR3 length equals 15 residues. The V gene's germline CDR1 is SGHAT and CDR2 FQNNGV. Germline trimming cut 4 bases from V and 8 bases from J; bases unmatched to any gene: 10. In DNA form, the CDR3 reads TGTGCCAGCAGCTCACAGGGACAGGGGTTTGGGGGCTACACCTTC. It translates to CASSSQGQGFGGYTF.

Many counts were recorded for this clonotype. The gene calls are TRBV7-8 and TRBJ2-1; tentative D call: TRBD2 (6 bases). V lost 3 bases, J lost 6 bases, and 15 bases lay in between. The germline V gene encodes CDR1 SGHVS and CDR2 FQNEAQ. The CDR3 covers 15 residues. The CDR3 region has the DNA TGTGCCAGCAGCTTCCAGGGACTCGGGGCCAATGAGCAGTTCTTC. Amino acid sequence: CASSFQGLGANEQFF.

The chain links TRBV11-2 to TRBJ2-2; 13 bases align to TRBD2. V was pared by 5 bases and J by 6 bases, with 3 bases of the junction left unmatched. Germline CDR1 and CDR2: SGHAT and FQNNGV. The CDR3 is made up of 15 amino acids. CDR3: CASSRGLAGAGELFF. In DNA form, the CDR3 reads TGTGCCAGCAGCCGCGGACTAGCGGGAGCCGGGGAGCTGTTTTTT.

This clonotype was counted ten times or more. The genes are TRBV12-3 or TRBV12-4 and TRBJ2-1, with a possible D match to TRBD2 (5 bases). V was cut by 5 bases and J by 5 bases, with 16 bases left in between. The CDR3 length is 15 residues. In nucleotides, the CDR3 is TGTGCCAGCAGTCCCGGGGTCCTTTCGGACAATGAGCAGTTCTTC. It translates to CASSPGVLSDNEQFF.

This clonotype appeared many times. The chain links TRBV12-3 or TRBV12-4 to TRBJ1-2, with D maybe TRBD1 (5 bases). V gave up 6 bases and J gave up 6 bases, with 23 bases separating them. The length of the CDR3 is 16 residues. The CDR3 sequence: CASSPAWGTREDGYTF. For the CDR3, the DNA is TGTGCCAGCAGCCCGGCATGGGGCACGCGGGAGGATGGCTACACCTTC.

This clonotype appeared many times. The V gene is TRBV7-2, the J gene TRBJ2-7; the D is unclear. The ends were cut back, 1 base at V and 0 bases at J, with 10 bases in the middle. The CDR3 runs 15 residues. Per germline, CDR1 SGHTA and CDR2 FQGNSA. The CDR3: CASSLVTESSYEQYF. In DNA, the CDR3 is TGTGCCAGCAGCTTAGTGACGGAAAGCTCCTACGAGCAGTACTTC.

There are a few counts of this clonotype. The rearrangement joins TRBV5-1 to TRBJ1-4; unclear D gene. V dropped 0 bases and J dropped 8 bases, with 14 bases sitting between them. CDR3 length equals 15 residues. CDR1 is SGHRS, CDR2 YFSETQ, per germline. The CDR3 loop is CASSLDPGVREKLFF. The CDR3 DNA sequence: TGCGCCAGCAGCTTGGATCCCGGGGTTCGGGAAAAACTGTTTTTT.

This chain links TRBV7-8 with TRBJ1-3; TRBD1 might be the D (6 bases). Trimming pared 4 bases from V and 4 bases from J, leaving 17 bases between. Per germline, CDR1 SGHVS and CDR2 FQNEAQ. The CDR3 totals 16 residues. In DNA, the CDR3 is TGTGCCAGCAGCTCCTGGGCCGGGACACGGGGAAACACCATATATTTT. This translates into CASSSWAGTRGNTIYF.

This clonotype was recorded many times. This rearrangement joins TRBV6-5 to TRBJ1-2, with D unclear. The germline CDR1 and CDR2 sequences are MNHEY and SVGAGI. Trimming stripped 0 bases from V and 1 base from J, with 15 bases between. This CDR3 region has 17 residues. The CDR3 loop is CASSYSGPAHHNYGYTF. CDR3 DNA: TGTGCCAGCAGTTACTCGGGCCCCGCACACCATAACTATGGCTACACCTTC.

The rearrangement links TRBV19 to TRBJ2-7, with a possible D match to TRBD2 (6 bases). Germline V lookup: CDR1 LNHDA, CDR2 SQIVND (reference sequence). The CDR3 is 15 residues long. The ends were cut back, 6 bases at V and 0 bases at J, with 15 bases in the middle. The CDR3 DNA sequence: TGTGCCAGTAGCGGGACTGGGGGAAGCTCCTACGAGCAGTACTTC. Translated: CASSGTGGSSYEQYF.

This clonotype was detected many times. This chain uses TRBV6-9 with TRBJ2-1; 11 nucleotides agree with TRBD2. The V gene end was trimmed by 6 bases and the J gene end by 4 bases; junction bases not matched to a gene: 11. From germline, CDR1 is MNHGY and CDR2 SVAAGI. There are 17 residues in the CDR3. CDR3 in amino acids: CASSQGLAGGSYNEQFF. As DNA, the CDR3 is TGTGCCAGCAGCCAAGGGCTAGCGGGAGGTTCGTACAATGAGCAGTTCTTC.

This clonotype appeared many times. The chain joins TRBV6-2 or TRBV6-3 to TRBJ2-1; D not certain. The CDR3 has 11 amino acids. The V gene lost 6 bases and the J gene lost 16 bases, with 16 bases spanning the gap. Germline CDR1 MNHEY, CDR2 SVGEGT. CDR3 DNA sequence: TGTGCCAGCAGCTCCTACACCTCCCCTTTCTTC. This codes for CASSSYTSPFF.

The rearrangement joins TRBV29-1 to TRBJ2-2; D is undetermined. V was pared by 4 bases and J by 1 base, with 10 bases between. The CDR3 sequence is 14 residues long. In germline, CDR1 is SQVTM, CDR2 ANQGSEA. The CDR3 DNA follows: TGCAGCGTTGCCAAAACCTTGAACACCGGGGAGCTGTTTTTT. Its translation: CSVAKTLNTGELFF.

This clonotype was recorded at least ten times. The chain employs TRBV7-6 and TRBJ2-1; D not resolved. This CDR3 region has 14 residues. V was clipped by 5 bases and J by 6 bases, with 14 bases between them. Looked up from germline, CDR1 is SGHVS and CDR2 is FNYEAQ. CDR3: CASSAPAASNEQFF. CDR3 coding DNA: TGTGCCAGCAGCGCCCCCGCAGCTTCCAATGAGCAGTTCTTC.

V is TRBV18 and J is TRBJ2-7; 12 nucleotides line up with TRBD1. The CDR3 loop spans 14 amino acids. Trimming cost V 3 bases and J 6 bases; bases outside gene matches: 3. Germline CDR1 reads KGHSH; CDR2 reads LQKENI. The CDR3 sequence is CASSPGQGAGEQYF. CDR3 bases: TGTGCCAGCTCACCGGGACAGGGGGCTGGCGAGCAGTACTTC.

This clonotype has a count of ten or more. V usage is TRBV18 and J usage is TRBJ2-5; D might be TRBD1 (6 bases). CDR3 length equals 13 residues. Germline values: CDR1 KGHSH, CDR2 LQKENI. Trimming took 7 bases from V and 0 from J, leaving 9 bases between them. The CDR3 is CASLRDNQETQYF. The CDR3 DNA reads TGTGCCAGCTTACGGGACAACCAAGAGACCCAGTACTTC.

The genes are TRBV6-5 and TRBJ1-1; D remains unclear. The V and J ends lost 0 bases and 0 bases respectively, with 8 bases between them. The CDR3 covers 15 residues. Germline CDR1 reads MNHEY; CDR2 reads SVGAGI. CDR3 sequence (DNA): TGTGCCAGCAGTTACTCGATTCAGTTGAACACTGAAGCTTTCTTT. The encoded protein is CASSYSIQLNTEAFF.

With regard to this clonotype: An end of the junction does not agree with germline; a read error may underlie this. V is TRBV28 and J is TRBJ2-2; maybe TRBD1 (6 bases). Germline V gives CDR1 MDHEN, CDR2 SYDVKM. The CDR3 totals 15 residues. The CDR3 DNA reads as TGTGCCAGCAGTCTATGGACAGTCAACACCGGGGAGCTGTTTTTT. Its translation: CASSLWTVNTGELFF.

The V call is TRBV7-2, the J call TRBJ2-7, with D possibly being TRBD1 (5 bases). With 7 bases removed from V and 5 bases from J, the gap between germline ends came to 18 bases. CDR1 and CDR2 (germline): SGHTA, FQGNSA. This CDR3 region has 14 residues. CDR3: CASNTRTLANEQYF. CDR3 in DNA: TGTGCCAGCAACACTCGGACACTGGCAAACGAGCAGTACTTC.

This chain joins TRBV24-1 and TRBJ1-3; 9 nucleotides align to TRBD1. Germline V gene sequence: CDR1 KGHDR, CDR2 SFDVKD. J gave up 2 bases and V 7 bases, and 14 bases lay outside the gene matches. The CDR3 has 18 amino acids. The DNA for the CDR3 is TGTGCCACCAGGGGCCCGGGACAGGGTACCGTGCCTGGAAACACCATATATTTT. This codes for CATRGPGQGTVPGNTIYF.

This clonotype was observed a handful of times. The genes are TRBV29-1 and TRBJ2-1, with 7 nucleotides matching TRBD2. Per the germline V gene, CDR1 is SQVTM and CDR2 is ANQGSEA. This CDR3 contains 16 residues. J gave up 5 bases and V 0 bases, and 10 bases lay outside the gene matches. In nucleotides, the CDR3 is TGCAGCGTTGAAGATCGGTGGCTAGCGGACAACAATGAGCAGTTCTTC. This codes for CSVEDRWLADNNEQFF.

This clonotype was recorded many times. J is TRBJ1-2 and V is TRBV27, with a weak D call TRBD1 (5 bases). This CDR3 region has 16 residues. With 5 bases removed from V and 1 base from J, the gap between germline ends came to 17 bases. The germline V gene encodes CDR1 MNHEY and CDR2 SMNVEV (reference sequence). The CDR3 region has the DNA TGTGCCAGCAGTCCCCGGACTGCCCAGGGTAACTATGGCTACACCTTC. Translating gives CASSPRTAQGNYGYTF.